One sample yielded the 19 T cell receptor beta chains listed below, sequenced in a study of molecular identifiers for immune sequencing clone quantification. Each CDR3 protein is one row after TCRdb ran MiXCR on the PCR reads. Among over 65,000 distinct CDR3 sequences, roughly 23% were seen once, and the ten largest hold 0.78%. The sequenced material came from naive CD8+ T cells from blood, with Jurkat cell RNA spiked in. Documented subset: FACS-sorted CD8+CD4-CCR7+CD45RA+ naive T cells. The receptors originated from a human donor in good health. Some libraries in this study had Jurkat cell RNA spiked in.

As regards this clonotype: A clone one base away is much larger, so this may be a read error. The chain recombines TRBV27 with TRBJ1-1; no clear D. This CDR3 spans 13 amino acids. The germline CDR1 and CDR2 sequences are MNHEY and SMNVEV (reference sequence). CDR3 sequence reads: CASSLAPNAEAFF. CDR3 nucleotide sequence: TGTGCCAGCAGTTTAGCGCCGAACGCTGAAGCTTTCTTT.

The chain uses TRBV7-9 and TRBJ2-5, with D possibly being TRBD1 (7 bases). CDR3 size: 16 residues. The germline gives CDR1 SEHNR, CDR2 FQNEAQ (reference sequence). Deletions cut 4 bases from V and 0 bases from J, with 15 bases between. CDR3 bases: TGTGCCAGCAGCTCAGGGGGGCCAGCGTACCAAGAGACCCAGTACTTC. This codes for CASSSGGPAYQETQYF.

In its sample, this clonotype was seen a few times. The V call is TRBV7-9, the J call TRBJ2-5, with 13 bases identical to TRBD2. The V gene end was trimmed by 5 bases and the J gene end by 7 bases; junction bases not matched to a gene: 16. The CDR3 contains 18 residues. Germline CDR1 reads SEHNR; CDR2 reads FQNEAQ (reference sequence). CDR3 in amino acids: CASSPRTSGRGTRVTQYF. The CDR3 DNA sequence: TGTGCCAGCAGCCCGCGGACTAGCGGGAGAGGGACAAGGGTGACCCAGTACTTC.

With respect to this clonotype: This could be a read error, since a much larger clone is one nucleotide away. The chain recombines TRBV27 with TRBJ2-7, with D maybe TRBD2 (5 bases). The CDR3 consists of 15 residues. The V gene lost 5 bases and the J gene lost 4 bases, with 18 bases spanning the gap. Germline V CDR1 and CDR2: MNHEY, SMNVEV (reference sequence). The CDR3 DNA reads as TGTGCCAGCAGTCCCCAGTCGGGAAGATGGTACGAGCAGTACTTC. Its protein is CASSPQSGRWYEQYF.

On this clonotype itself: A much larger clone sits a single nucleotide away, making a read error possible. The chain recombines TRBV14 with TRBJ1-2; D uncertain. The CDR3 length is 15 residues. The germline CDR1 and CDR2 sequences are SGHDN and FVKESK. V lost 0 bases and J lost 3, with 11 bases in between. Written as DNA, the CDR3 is TGTGCCAGCAGCCAAGAGCCGGGAGGGTACTATGGCTACACCTTC. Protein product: CASSQEPGGYYGYTF.

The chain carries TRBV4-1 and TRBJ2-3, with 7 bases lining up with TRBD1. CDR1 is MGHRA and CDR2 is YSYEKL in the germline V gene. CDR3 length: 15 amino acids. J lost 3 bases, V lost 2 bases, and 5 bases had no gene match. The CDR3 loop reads CASSQRQGTTDTQYF. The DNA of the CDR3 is TGCGCCAGCAGCCAACGACAGGGCACGACAGATACGCAGTATTTT.

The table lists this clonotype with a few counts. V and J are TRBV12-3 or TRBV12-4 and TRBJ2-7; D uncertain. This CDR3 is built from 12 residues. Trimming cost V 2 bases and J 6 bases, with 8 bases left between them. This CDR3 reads CASSLWVREQYF. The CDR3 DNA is TGTGCCAGCAGTTTATGGGTTCGCGAGCAGTACTTC.

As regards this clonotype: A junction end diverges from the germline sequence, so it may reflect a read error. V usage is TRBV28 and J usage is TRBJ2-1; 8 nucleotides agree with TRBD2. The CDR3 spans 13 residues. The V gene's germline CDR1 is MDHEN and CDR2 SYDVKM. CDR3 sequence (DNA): TGTGCCAGTACGGGACTAGGTTATAATGACCAGTTCTTC. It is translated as CASTGLGYNDQFF.

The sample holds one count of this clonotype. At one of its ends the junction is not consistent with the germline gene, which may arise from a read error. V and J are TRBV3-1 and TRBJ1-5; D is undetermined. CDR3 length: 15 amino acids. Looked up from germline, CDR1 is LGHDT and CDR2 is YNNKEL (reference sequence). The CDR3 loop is CASSQGRHLNPPQHF. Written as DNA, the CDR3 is TGTGCCAGCAGCCAAGGTCGACATCTAAATCCGCCCCAGCATTTT.

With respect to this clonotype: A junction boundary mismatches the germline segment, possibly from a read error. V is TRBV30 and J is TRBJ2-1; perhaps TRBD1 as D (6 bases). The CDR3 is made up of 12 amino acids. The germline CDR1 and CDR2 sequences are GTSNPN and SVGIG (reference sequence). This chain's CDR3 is CARSPQGHEQFF. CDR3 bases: TGTGCCCGGAGCCCACAGGGTCATGAGCAGTTCTTC.

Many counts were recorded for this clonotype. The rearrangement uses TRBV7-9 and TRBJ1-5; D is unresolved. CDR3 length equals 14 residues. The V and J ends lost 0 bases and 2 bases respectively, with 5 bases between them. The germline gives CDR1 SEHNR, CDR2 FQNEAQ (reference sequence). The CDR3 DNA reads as TGTGCCAGCAGCTTAGCAACCGGCAATCAGCCCCAGCATTTT. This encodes CASSLATGNQPQHF.

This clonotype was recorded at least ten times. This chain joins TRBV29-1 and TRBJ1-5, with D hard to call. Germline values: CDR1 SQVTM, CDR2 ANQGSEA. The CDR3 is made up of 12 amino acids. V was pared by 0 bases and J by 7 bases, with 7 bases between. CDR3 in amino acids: CSVEDPGQPQHF. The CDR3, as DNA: TGCAGCGTTGAAGACCCTGGCCAGCCCCAGCATTTT.

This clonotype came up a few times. CDR3 protein: CASSLVTGVLNTGELFF. The CDR3 DNA follows: TGTGCCAGCAGCTTAGTGACGGGGGTCCTGAACACCGGGGAGCTGTTTTTT. This chain connects TRBV13 to TRBJ2-2, with D possibly TRBD2 on 6 matching bases. CDR3 size: 17 residues. V shed 1 base and J shed 1 base, with 13 bases lying between them. In germline, CDR1 is PRHDT, CDR2 FYEKMQ (reference sequence).

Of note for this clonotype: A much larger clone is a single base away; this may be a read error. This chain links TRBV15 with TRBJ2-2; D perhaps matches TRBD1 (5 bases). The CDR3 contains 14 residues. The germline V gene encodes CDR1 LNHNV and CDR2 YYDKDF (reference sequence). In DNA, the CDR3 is TGTGCCACCAGTCACAGGTGGAACGCCGGGGAGCTGTTTTTT. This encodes CATSHRWNAGELFF.

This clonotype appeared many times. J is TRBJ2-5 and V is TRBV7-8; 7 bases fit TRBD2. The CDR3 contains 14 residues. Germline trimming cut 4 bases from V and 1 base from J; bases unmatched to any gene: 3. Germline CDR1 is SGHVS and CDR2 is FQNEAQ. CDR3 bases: TGTGCCAGCAGCTCTCCGGGGGGCCAAGAGACCCAGTACTTC. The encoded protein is CASSSPGGQETQYF.

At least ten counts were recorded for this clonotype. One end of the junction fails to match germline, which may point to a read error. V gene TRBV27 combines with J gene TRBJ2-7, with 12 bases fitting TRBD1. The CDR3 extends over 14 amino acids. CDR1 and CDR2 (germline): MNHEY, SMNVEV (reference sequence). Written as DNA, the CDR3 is TGTGCCAGCAGTCCTGGGACAGGGGGCTTGGGCGAGCACTTC. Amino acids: CASSPGTGGLGEHF.

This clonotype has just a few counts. Here the CDR3 DNA reads TGTGCCAGCTCCGTAGGCAGCCTGAACACTGAAGCTTTCTTT. Protein: CASSVGSLNTEAFF. The chain links TRBV12-3 or TRBV12-4 to TRBJ1-1; no definite D call. The CDR3 loop spans 14 amino acids. V shed 8 bases and J shed 0 bases, with 13 bases lying between them.

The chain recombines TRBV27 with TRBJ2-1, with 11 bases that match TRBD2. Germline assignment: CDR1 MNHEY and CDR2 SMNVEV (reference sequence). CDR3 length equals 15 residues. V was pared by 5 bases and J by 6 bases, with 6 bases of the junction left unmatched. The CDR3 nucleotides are TGTGCCAGCAGTCTACTAGCGGGAGTTGTCAATGAGCAGTTCTTC. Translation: CASSLLAGVVNEQFF.

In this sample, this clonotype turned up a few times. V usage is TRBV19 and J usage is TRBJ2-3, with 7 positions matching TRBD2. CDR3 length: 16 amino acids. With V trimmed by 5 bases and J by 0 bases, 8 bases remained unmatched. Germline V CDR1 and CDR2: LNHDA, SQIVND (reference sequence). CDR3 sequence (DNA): TGTGCCAGTAGTTGGGGAGCGGGAACTAGCACAGATACGCAGTATTTT. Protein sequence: CASSWGAGTSTDTQYF. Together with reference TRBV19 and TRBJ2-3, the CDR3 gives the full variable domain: DGGITQSPKYLFRKEGQNVTLSCEQNLNHDAMYWYRQDPGQGLRLIYYSQIVNDFQKGDIAEGYSVSREKKESFPLTVTSAQKNPTAFYLCASSWGAGTSTDTQYFGPGTRLTVL.